This TCR beta chain was retrieved from a study of CD8+CD57+ T cells in acquired aplastic anemia. In the study overall: Average DNA yield from sorted CD4+ and CD8+ cells was around 3 ug. Study results and caveats: Both patients and controls carried the same twenty-nine CD8+ CDR3 sequences.

Germline V gene sequence: CDR1 SQVTM, CDR2 ANQGSEA. This CDR3 is built from 13 residues. The template used for profiling TCR beta VDJ and CDR3 was genomic DNA. TCRdb independently ran MiXCR on the reads; one entry per CDR3 protein. The sample gives hundreds of thousands of distinct CDR3 sequences, 45% to 50% of which show up once; about 8.3% is in the top ten. Points on this clonotype: Its antigen is not identified. One end of the junction fails to match germline, which may point to a read error.

Patients picked for sequencing had shown CD8+CD57+ cell expansion detected by flow cytometry. Severe acquired aplastic anemia was the diagnosis recorded for all patients. The sequenced sample was sorted CD4+, CD8+, or CD8+CD57+ T cells (not recorded which) from PBMCs. The chain couples TRBV29-1 to TRBJ1-2; TRBD1 aligns across 9 bases. The TCR was taken from a human donor with aplastic anemia. The CDR3, as DNA: TGCAGCGTTGGAGGACAGGGGACGGGAGGCTGCACCTTC. Its translation is CSVGGQGTGGCTF.